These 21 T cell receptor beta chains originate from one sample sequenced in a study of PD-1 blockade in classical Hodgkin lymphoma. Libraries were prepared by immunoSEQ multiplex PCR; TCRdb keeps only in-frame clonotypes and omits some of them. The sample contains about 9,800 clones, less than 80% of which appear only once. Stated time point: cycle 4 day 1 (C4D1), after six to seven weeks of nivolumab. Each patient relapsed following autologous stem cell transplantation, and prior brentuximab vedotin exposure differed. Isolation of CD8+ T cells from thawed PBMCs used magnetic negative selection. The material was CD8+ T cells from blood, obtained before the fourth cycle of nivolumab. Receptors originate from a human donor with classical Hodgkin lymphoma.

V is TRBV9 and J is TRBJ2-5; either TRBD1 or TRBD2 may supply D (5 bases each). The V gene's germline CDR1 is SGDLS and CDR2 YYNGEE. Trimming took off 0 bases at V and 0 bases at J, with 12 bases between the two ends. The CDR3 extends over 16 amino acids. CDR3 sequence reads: CASSVGGTDYQETQYF. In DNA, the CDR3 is TGTGCCAGCAGCGTAGGAGGGACCGATTACCAAGAGACCCAGTACTTC.

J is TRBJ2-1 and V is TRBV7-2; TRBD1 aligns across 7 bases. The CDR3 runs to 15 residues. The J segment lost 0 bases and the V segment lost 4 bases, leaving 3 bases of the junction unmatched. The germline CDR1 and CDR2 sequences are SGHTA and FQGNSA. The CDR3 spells CASSSTGSSYNEQFF. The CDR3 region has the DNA TGTGCCAGCAGCTCGACAGGGAGCTCCTACAATGAGCAGTTCTTC.

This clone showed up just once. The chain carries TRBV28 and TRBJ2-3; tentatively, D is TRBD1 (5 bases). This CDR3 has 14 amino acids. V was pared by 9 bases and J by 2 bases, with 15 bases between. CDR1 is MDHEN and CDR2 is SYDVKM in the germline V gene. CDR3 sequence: CASSPETDTDTQYF. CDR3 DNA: TGTGCCAGTTCCCCGGAGACAGACACAGATACGCAGTATTTT. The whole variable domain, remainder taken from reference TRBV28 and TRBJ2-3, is DVKVTQSSRYLVKRTGEKVFLECVQDMDHENMFWYRQDPGLGLRLIYFSYDVKMKEKGDIPEGYSVSREKKERFSLILESASTNQTSMYLCASSPETDTDTQYFGPGTRLTVL.

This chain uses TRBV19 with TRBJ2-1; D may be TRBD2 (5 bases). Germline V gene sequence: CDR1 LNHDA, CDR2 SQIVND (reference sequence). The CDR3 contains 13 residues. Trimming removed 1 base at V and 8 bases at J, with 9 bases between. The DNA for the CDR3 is TGTGCCAGTAGTATAGCACTAGTTGATGAGCAGTTCTTC. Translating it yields CASSIALVDEQFF.

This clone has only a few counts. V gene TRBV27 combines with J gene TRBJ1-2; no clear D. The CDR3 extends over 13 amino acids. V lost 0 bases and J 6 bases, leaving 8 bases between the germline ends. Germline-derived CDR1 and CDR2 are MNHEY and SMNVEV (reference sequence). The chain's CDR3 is CASSLSGTHGYTF. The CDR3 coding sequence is TGTGCCAGCAGTTTATCGGGCACCCATGGCTACACCTTC.

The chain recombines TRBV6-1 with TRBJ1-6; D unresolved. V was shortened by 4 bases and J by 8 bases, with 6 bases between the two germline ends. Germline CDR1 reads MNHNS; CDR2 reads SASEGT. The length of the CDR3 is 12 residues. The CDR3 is CASSGGYSPLHF. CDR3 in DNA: TGTGCCAGCAGTGGGGGATATTCACCCCTCCACTTT.

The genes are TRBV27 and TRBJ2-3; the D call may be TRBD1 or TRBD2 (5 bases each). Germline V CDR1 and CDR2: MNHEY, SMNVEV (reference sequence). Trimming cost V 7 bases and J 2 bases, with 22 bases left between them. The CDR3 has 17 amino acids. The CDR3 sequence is CASTPGLGDGDTDTQYF. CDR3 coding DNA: TGTGCCAGCACCCCCGGTTTGGGGGATGGGGACACAGATACGCAGTATTTT.

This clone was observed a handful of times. In DNA, the CDR3 is TGTGCCAGCAGCTTGGGTTACGAGCAGTACTTC. Amino acid sequence: CASSLGYEQYF. The chain has TRBV5-8 and TRBJ2-7; no reliable D call. The CDR3 spans 11 residues. Germline CDR1 is SGHTS and CDR2 is YDEGEE. V was pared by 0 bases and J by 4 bases, with 2 bases between.

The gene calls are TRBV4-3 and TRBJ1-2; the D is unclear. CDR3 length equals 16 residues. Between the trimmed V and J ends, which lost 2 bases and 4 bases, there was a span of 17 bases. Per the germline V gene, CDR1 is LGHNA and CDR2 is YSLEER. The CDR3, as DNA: TGCGCCAGCAGCCAATCCCGGACGCTGGGAGGCTATGGCTACACCTTC. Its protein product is CASSQSRTLGGYGYTF.

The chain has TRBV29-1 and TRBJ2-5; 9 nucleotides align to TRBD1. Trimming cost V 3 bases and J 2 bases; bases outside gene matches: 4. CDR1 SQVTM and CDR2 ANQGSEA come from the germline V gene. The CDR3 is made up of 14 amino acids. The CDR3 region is CSVDGTGFQETQYF. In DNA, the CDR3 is TGCAGCGTTGACGGGACAGGGTTTCAAGAGACCCAGTACTTC. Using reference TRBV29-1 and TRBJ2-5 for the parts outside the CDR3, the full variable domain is SAVISQKPSRDICQRGTSLTIQCQVDSQVTMMFWYRQQPGQSLTLIATANQGSEATYESGFVIDKFPISRPNLTFSTLTVSNMSPEDSSIYLCSVDGTGFQETQYFGPGTRLLVL.

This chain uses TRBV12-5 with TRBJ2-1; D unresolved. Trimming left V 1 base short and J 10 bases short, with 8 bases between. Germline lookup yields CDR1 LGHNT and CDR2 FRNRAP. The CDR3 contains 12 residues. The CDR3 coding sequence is TGTGCTAGTGGTTTGGGTTTCCGGGAGCAGTTCTTC. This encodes CASGLGFREQFF.

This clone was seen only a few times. The CDR3 region is CARCKGWYPYEQYF. CDR3 DNA: TGTGCCAGGTGCAAGGGTTGGTATCCCTACGAGCAGTACTTC. The V call is TRBV6-1, the J call TRBJ2-7; D is undetermined. The CDR3 consists of 14 residues. Trimming took 9 bases from V and 2 from J, leaving 17 bases between them. CDR1 is MNHNS and CDR2 is SASEGT in the germline V gene.

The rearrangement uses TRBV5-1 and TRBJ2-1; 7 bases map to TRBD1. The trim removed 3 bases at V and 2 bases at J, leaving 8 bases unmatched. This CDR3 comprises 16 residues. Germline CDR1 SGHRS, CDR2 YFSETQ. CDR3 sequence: CASSSAWQGAYNEQFF. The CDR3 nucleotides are TGCGCCAGCAGCTCAGCTTGGCAGGGGGCCTACAATGAGCAGTTCTTC.

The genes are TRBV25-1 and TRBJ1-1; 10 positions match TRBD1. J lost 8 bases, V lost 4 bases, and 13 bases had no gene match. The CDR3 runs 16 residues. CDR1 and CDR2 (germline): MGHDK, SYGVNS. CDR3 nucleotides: TGTGCCAGCAGTGGGCTCGAGGGACAGGGGCCGAGGGAAGCTTTCTTT. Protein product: CASSGLEGQGPREAFF.

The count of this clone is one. The CDR3 DNA is TGTGCCTGGGGGGGTGACAGCTACGAGCAGTACTTC. This gives the protein CAWGGDSYEQYF. The V and J genes are TRBV30 and TRBJ2-7, with D perhaps TRBD1 or TRBD2 (5 bases each). There are 12 residues in the CDR3. Germline V gene data show CDR1 as GTSNPN and CDR2 as SVGIG (reference sequence). Trimming took off 5 bases at V and 3 bases at J, with 11 bases between the two ends.

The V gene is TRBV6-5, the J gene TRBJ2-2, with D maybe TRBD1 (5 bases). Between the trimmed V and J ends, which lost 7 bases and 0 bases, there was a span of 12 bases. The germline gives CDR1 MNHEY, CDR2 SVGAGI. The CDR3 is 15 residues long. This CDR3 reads CASTEDTPNTGELFF. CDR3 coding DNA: TGTGCCAGCACAGAGGACACTCCGAACACCGGGGAGCTGTTTTTT.

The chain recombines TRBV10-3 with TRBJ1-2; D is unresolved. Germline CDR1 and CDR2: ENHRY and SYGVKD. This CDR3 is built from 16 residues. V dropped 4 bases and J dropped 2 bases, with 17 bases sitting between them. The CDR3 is CAISVVVTDLNYGYTF. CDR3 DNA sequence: TGTGCCATCAGTGTGGTGGTAACAGACCTAAACTATGGCTACACCTTC.

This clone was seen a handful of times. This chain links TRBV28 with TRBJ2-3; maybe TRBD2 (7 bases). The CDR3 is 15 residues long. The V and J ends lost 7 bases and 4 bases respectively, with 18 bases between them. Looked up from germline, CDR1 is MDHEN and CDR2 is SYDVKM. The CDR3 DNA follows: TGTGCCAGCAACCTTGAGGGGGGGCAGGCAGATACGCAGTATTTT. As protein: CASNLEGGQADTQYF.

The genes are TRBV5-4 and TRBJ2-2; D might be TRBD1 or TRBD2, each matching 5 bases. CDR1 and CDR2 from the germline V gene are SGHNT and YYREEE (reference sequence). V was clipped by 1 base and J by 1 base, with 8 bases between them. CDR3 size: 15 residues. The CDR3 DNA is TGTGCCAGCAGCTTGCTGGGGGAGAACACCGGGGAGCTGTTTTTT. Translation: CASSLLGENTGELFF. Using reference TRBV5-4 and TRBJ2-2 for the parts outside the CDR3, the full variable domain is ETGVTQSPTHLIKTRGQQVTLRCSSQSGHNTVSWYQQALGQGPQFIFQYYREEENGRGNFPPRFSGLQFPNYSSELNVNALELDDSALYLCASSLLGENTGELFFGEGSRLTVL.

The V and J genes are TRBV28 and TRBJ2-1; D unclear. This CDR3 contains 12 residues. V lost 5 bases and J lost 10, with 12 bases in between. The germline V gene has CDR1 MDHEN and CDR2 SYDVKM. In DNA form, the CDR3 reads TGTGCCAGCAGTACCACCGCGCCGGAGCAGTTCTTC. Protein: CASSTTAPEQFF.

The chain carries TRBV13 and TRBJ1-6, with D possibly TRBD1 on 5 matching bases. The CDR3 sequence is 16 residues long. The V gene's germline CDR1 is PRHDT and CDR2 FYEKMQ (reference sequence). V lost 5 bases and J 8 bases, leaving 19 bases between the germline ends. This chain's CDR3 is CASSPRGMGLHSPLHF. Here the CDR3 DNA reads TGTGCCAGCAGCCCACGGGGGATGGGATTACATTCACCCCTCCACTTT. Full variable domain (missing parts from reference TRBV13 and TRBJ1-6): AAGVIQSPRHLIKEKRETATLKCYPIPRHDTVYWYQQGPGQDPQFLISFYEKMQSDKGSIPDRFSAQQFSDYHSELNMSSLELGDSALYFCASSPRGMGLHSPLHFGNGTRLTVT.